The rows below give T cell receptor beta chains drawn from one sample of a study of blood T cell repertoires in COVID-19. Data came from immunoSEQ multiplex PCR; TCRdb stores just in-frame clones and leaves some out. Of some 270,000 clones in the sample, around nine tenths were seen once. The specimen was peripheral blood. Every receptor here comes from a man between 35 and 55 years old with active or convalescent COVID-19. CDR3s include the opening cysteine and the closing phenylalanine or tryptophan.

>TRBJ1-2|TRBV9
CASSSNNYGYTF
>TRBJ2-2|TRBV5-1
CASSSFETGELFF
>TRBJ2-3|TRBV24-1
CATSEAGAGDTQYF
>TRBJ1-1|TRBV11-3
CASSSPQGLSAEAFF
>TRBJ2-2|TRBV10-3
CATREGRGFGTGELFF
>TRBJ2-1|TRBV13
CASSSVTSGENNEQFF
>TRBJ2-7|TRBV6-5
CASSTRGTVPYEQYF
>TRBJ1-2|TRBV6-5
CASSSTWTGGYYGYTF
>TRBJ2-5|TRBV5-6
CASSASRGQETQYF
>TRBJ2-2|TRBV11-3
CASSKRLAGSFSTGELFF
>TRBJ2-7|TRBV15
CATSGPGQDPYEQYF
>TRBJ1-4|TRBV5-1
CASSLVSGRPNEKLFF
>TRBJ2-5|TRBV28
CASLGGPSETQYF
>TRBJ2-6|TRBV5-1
CASSLQPAGNSGANVLTF
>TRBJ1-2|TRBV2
CASSSVANYGYTF
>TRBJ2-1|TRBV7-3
CASSSLGLAGGSRTGNNEQFF
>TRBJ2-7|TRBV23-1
CASSQQVNNIYEQYF
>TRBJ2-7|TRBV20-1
CSASREGQGQAPGGPSGDEQYF
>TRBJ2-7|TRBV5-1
CASSLGKGAGEQYF
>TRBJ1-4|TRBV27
CASSGPNRGPNEKLFF
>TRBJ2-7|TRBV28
CASSLSGYEQYF
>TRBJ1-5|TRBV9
CASSVTDSHQPQHF
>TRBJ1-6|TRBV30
CAWSRDTFLNSPLHF
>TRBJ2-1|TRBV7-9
CASSLEESEQFF
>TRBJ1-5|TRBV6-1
CASSPGQLSNQPQHF
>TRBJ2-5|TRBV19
CASSLLAGGPQETQYF
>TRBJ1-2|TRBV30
CAWRKTGGLSYGYTF
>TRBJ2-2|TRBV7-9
CASSPRQPKNTGELFF
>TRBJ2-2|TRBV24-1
CATSEGTSSYTGELFF
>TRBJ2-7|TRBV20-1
CSASSGQGFIWNYEQYF
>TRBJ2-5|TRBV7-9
CASSLPLVGGETQYF
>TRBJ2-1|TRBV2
CASSEGAGRDNEQFF
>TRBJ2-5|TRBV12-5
CASGPPEALETQYF
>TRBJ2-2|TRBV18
CASSPEGQGRTGELFF
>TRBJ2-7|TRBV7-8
CASSRGSEQYF
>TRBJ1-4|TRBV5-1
CASSLLGTGAEKLFF
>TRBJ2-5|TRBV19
CASSPFRGQGAPETQYF
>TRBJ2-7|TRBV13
CASRYGQNYEQYF
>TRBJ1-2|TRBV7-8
CASSLDGEDYGYTF
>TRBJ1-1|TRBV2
CASSGGKGQPLNTEAFF
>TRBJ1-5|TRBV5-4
CASSESPGTGNQPQHF
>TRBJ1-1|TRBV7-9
CASSLVAYTEAFF
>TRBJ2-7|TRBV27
CASGRGGQIYEQYF
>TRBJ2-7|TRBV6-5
CASSPPGQNYEQYF